This TCR beta chain was identified during a study of shared clonotypes between healthy human individuals. Study-wide results and caveats: Large sequencing depth failed to make sorted-subset sequencing complete, rarefaction showed.

The method was immunoSEQ multiplex PCR; TCRdb's version includes in-frame clones alone and lacks a portion of them. The table records under 1,900,000 clones, about 98.5% of them present only once. Note on this clone: The target antigen is unknown.

The germline gives CDR1 GTSNPN, CDR2 SVGIG (reference sequence). This CDR3 is built from 13 residues. The V gene lost 0 bases and the J gene lost 0 bases, with 5 bases spanning the gap. Healthy HIV-negative adults without recent acute infections or vaccinations served as donors. This TCR was sampled from a man aged 30-40 years in good health. This chain uses TRBV30 with TRBJ1-2, with D hard to call. The sample consisted of naive CD4+ T cells sorted from blood. The subset was: CD45RA+ positively selected. The CDR3 loop is CAWSVWPNYGYTF. DNA of the CDR3: TGTGCCTGGAGTGTATGGCCTAACTATGGCTACACCTTC.